This T cell receptor beta chain appears in the sequencing data of a study of shared clonotypes between healthy human individuals. Generated by immunoSEQ multiplex PCR, the TCRdb table keeps only in-frame clones and is missing some. The sample lists roughly 2,000,000 clones; roughly 93% were seen once. This CDR3 region has 13 residues. V was shortened by 6 bases and J by 4 bases, with 7 bases between the two germline ends. CDR1 and CDR2 (germline): MGHDK, SYGVNS. Terminally differentiated effector memory CD45RA+ cells were excluded by CCR7 positive selection of CD45RO-negative cells. The chain joins TRBV25-1 to TRBJ2-6; D is ambiguous. The sequencing sample was made of naive CD8+ T cells from PBMCs. This TCR came from a man aged 18 to 30 in good health. Some clones in this sample may be carry-over from other donors' samples. CDR3 in amino acids: CASRANGANVLTF. The DNA of the CDR3 is TGTGCCAGCAGGGCTAACGGGGCCAACGTCCTGACTTTC.